One and the same sample provided the 17 T cell receptor beta chains below, sequenced in a study of cytomegalovirus exposure and HLA in healthy donors. Libraries were prepared by immunoSEQ multiplex PCR; TCRdb keeps only in-frame clonotypes and omits some of them. The sample lists fewer than 250,000 clones; around 78% were seen once. The sequencing input was PBMCs. These receptors all stem from a woman aged 18 to 35 in good health and CMV-seronegative.

This clone showed up just once. The J gene is TRBJ2-5, the V gene TRBV6-1; a weak D match, TRBD2 (6 bases). V lost 4 bases and J 1 base, leaving 16 bases between the germline ends. Germline-derived CDR1 and CDR2 are MNHNS and SASEGT. This CDR3 region has 16 residues. The CDR3 protein is CASSALGAGFQETQYF. The CDR3 nucleotides read TGTGCCAGCAGTGCCCTGGGAGCGGGCTTCCAAGAGACCCAGTACTTC.

The CDR3 loop reads CASRSSGQGGLSTF. CDR3 coding DNA: TGTGCCAGCCGCTCCTCGGGACAGGGGGGGCTTTCGACCTTC. V is TRBV7-2 and J is TRBJ1-2, with TRBD1 matching over 11 bases. The CDR3 is 14 residues long. Germline CDR1 SGHTA, CDR2 FQGNSA. After removal of 8 bases from V and 14 bases from J, the junction contained 16 bases not matched to a gene. The variable domain in full, completed from reference TRBV7-2 and TRBJ1-2, reads GAGVSQSPSNKVTEKGKDVELRCDPISGHTALYWYRQSLGQGLEFLIYFQGNSAPDKSGLPSDRFSAERTGGSVSTLTIQRTQQEDSAVYLCASRSSGQGGLSTFGSGTRLTVV.

A single count supports this clone. The chain uses TRBV2 and TRBJ2-3; a possible D gene is TRBD1 (5 bases). The CDR3 is made up of 14 amino acids. Germline V gives CDR1 SNHLY, CDR2 FYNNEI. Trimming shortened V by 2 bases and J by 2 bases, and 8 bases separated the two germline ends. In DNA, the CDR3 is TGTGCCAGCAGTGAACGCAGGGACACAGATACGCAGTATTTT. Translation: CASSERRDTDTQYF.

The chain combines TRBV7-2 with TRBJ1-1; possibly TRBD1 for D (5 bases). CDR1 is SGHTA and CDR2 is FQGNSA in the germline V gene. The CDR3 runs 17 residues. Trimming cost V 1 base and J 3 bases, with 18 bases left between them. The CDR3 DNA reads TGTGCCAGCAGCTTAGGGGGGGACCTCCTCAGGGACACTGAAGCTTTCTTT. As protein: CASSLGGDLLRDTEAFF.

This rearrangement joins TRBV18 to TRBJ2-1, with 7 bases lining up with TRBD1. Germline trimming cut 2 bases from V and 7 bases from J; bases unmatched to any gene: 8. CDR1 and CDR2 (germline): KGHSH, LQKENI. The CDR3 consists of 15 residues. CDR3 DNA sequence: TGTGCCAGCTCACCAGAAGGGGGCCTAATGAATGAGCAGTTCTTC. Translation: CASSPEGGLMNEQFF.

The sample holds one count of this clone. V and J are TRBV25-1 and TRBJ1-3, with 11 bases identical to TRBD1. The V gene's germline CDR1 is MGHDK and CDR2 SYGVNS. The length of the CDR3 is 17 residues. V lost 11 bases and J lost 3; bases outside the gene matches: 15. The chain's CDR3 is CAPSDSRDRGGGNTIYF. The CDR3 DNA reads TGTGCCCCGTCGGACTCCCGGGACAGGGGGGGTGGAAACACCATATATTTT.

The DNA of the CDR3 is TGTGCCAGCAGCTTAGGAGGGGACAGCTACGAGCAGTACTTC. Its translation is CASSLGGDSYEQYF. The V and J genes are TRBV7-8 and TRBJ2-7; 7 bases fit TRBD1. The ends lost 1 base at V and 3 bases at J; junction bases unmatched: 3. The germline V gene encodes CDR1 SGHVS and CDR2 FQNEAQ. There are 14 residues in the CDR3.

The chain recombines TRBV27 with TRBJ2-7; possible D gene TRBD1, 6 bases. There are 15 residues in the CDR3. Trimming left V 2 bases short and J 2 bases short, with 13 bases between. Germline assignment: CDR1 MNHEY and CDR2 SMNVEV (reference sequence). The CDR3 DNA reads as TGTGCCAGCAGTTTAAGCTTCACAGGGACCTACGAGCAGTACTTC. Its translation: CASSLSFTGTYEQYF.

This clone was seen a few times. The rearrangement joins TRBV27 to TRBJ2-2; 10 bases are a match to TRBD2. The germline V gene has CDR1 MNHEY and CDR2 SMNVEV (reference sequence). CDR3 length equals 15 residues. Unmatched junction bases numbered 7, after V lost 7 bases and J lost 5 bases. CDR3: CASNYPSGSTGELFF. The CDR3 bases are TGTGCCAGCAATTATCCTAGCGGGAGTACCGGGGAGCTGTTTTTT.

The CDR3 nucleotides are TGTGCCAGCAGACTCAACCGCGCAGATACGCAGTATTTT. Translation: CASRLNRADTQYF. The chain employs TRBV27 and TRBJ2-3; D gene unclear. The CDR3 is made up of 13 amino acids. From germline, CDR1 is MNHEY and CDR2 SMNVEV (reference sequence). V lost 6 bases to trimming and J lost 4 bases, with 11 bases between them.

The rearrangement uses TRBV4-1 and TRBJ1-5, with unresolved D. This CDR3 has 15 residues. Trimming took 2 bases from V and 6 from J, leaving 14 bases between them. Germline CDR1 is MGHRA and CDR2 is YSYEKL. The CDR3 here is CASSQSHDKGQPQHF. In nucleotides, the CDR3 is TGCGCCAGCAGCCAAAGTCATGACAAGGGTCAGCCCCAGCATTTT.

This clone has a single count. This chain connects TRBV18 to TRBJ1-1; no definite D call. The CDR3 runs to 13 residues. Between the trimmed V and J ends, which lost 7 bases and 1 base, there was a span of 10 bases. Germline CDR1 reads KGHSH; CDR2 reads LQKENI. CDR3 amino acids: CASLPLGNTEAFF. CDR3 sequence (DNA): TGTGCCAGCTTACCTCTGGGGAACACTGAAGCTTTCTTT.

The chain uses TRBV11-2 and TRBJ1-2; 8 bases are shared with TRBD1. Trimming cost V 5 bases and J 0 bases; bases outside gene matches: 11. Germline V CDR1 and CDR2: SGHAT, FQNNGV. The CDR3 length is 17 residues. The CDR3 sequence: CASSAWTGSLANYGYTF. CDR3 sequence (DNA): TGTGCCAGCAGCGCGTGGACAGGGAGCCTAGCTAACTATGGCTACACCTTC.

The rearrangement joins TRBV2 to TRBJ1-2; 10 nucleotides align to TRBD1. V lost 2 bases, J lost 4 bases, and 7 bases stayed unmatched. Germline V gene data show CDR1 as SNHLY and CDR2 as FYNNEI. The CDR3 covers 16 residues. Written as DNA, the CDR3 is TGTGCCAGCAGTGAACCGTCGGGACAGGGGAGCTATGGCTACACCTTC. Translating it yields CASSEPSGQGSYGYTF. The full variable domain, rest sourced from reference TRBV2 and TRBJ1-2, is EPEVTQTPSHQVTQMGQEVILRCVPISNHLYFYWYRQILGQKVEFLVSFYNNEISEKSEIFDDQFSVERPDGSNFTLKIRSTKLEDSAMYFCASSEPSGQGSYGYTFGSGTRLTVV.

The chain is built from TRBV10-3 and TRBJ2-7, with 8 bases fitting TRBD2. Germline V lookup: CDR1 ENHRY, CDR2 SYGVKD. The J segment lost 6 bases and the V segment lost 6 bases, leaving 7 bases of the junction unmatched. The CDR3 is 13 residues long. This CDR3 is CAIRRGLDVEQYF. CDR3 sequence (DNA): TGTGCCATCAGGAGGGGACTAGACGTCGAGCAGTACTTC.

This clone was picked up many times. The rearrangement joins TRBV14 to TRBJ1-2; 9 nucleotides agree with TRBD1. Unmatched junction bases numbered 9, after V lost 4 bases and J lost 9 bases. The CDR3 is 14 amino acids. Germline CDR1 and CDR2: SGHDN and FVKESK. The CDR3 loop reads CASSPTRTGERYTF. The CDR3 DNA sequence: TGTGCCAGCAGCCCGACTCGGACAGGGGAGCGCTACACCTTC.

The gene calls are TRBV18 and TRBJ2-7; D gene ambiguous. CDR1 and CDR2 (germline): KGHSH, LQKENI. Between the trimmed V and J ends, which lost 5 bases and 4 bases, there was a span of 6 bases. The CDR3 runs 11 residues. CDR3 DNA: TGTGCCAGCTCAGTAGATTACGAGCAGTACTTC. It is translated as CASSVDYEQYF.